This TCR beta chain appears in the sequencing data of a study of regulatory T cells in long-lasting Graves disease. About the research overall: For a period under 3 months, newly diagnosed Graves' patients had taken antithyroid drugs. The study, taken as a whole, reports: Newly diagnosed Graves' patients exceeded persistent ones in TCR diversity.

Turning to this clonotype: Its antigen is not identified. A much bigger clone sits one base away, suggesting this may be a read error.

Building of the TCR beta libraries involved iRepertoire HTBI primers and Arm-PCR of CDR3 regions. Each CDR3 protein gets one entry after TCRdb re-called the multiplex PCR reads with MiXCR. Counted here are approximately 400,000 distinct CDR3 sequences, 15% occurring once; the ten biggest clones make up about 7.8%. The germline V gene encodes CDR1 LGHDT and CDR2 YNNKEL (reference sequence). This CDR3 is 14 amino acids long. V was clipped by 6 bases and J by 7 bases, with 13 bases between them. Time point of the sample: newly diagnosed GD, antithyroid drugs for less than 3 months. PBMC-extracted RNA yielded the TCR library. This same sample was also part of a study on T cells in Graves' hyperthyroidism and ophthalmopathy. From that report: Ophthalmopathy was model-predicted a median around seven months pre-onset.

The receptor's source is a woman between 40 and 55 years old with Graves disease. This specimen was peripheral blood mononuclear cells (PBMCs), taken at new diagnosis, from a patient treated with antithyroid drugs. J is TRBJ1-6 and V is TRBV3-1, with D uncertain. The CDR3 here is CASRPQRNNSPLHF. The CDR3, as DNA: TGTGCCAGCAGGCCACAGAGGAACAATTCACCCCTCCACTTT. Filled out from reference TRBV3-1 and TRBJ1-6, the complete variable domain reads DTAVSQTPKYLVTQMGNDKSIKCEQNLGHDTMYWYKQDSKKFLKIMFSYNNKELIINETVPNRFSPKSPDKAHLNLHINSLELGDSAVYFCASRPQRNNSPLHFGNGTRLTVT.